The 18 T cell receptor beta chains presented below share a single source sample, sequenced in a study of OX40 agonist ivuxolimab in advanced cancers. The method was immunoSEQ multiplex PCR; TCRdb's version includes in-frame clones alone and lacks a portion of them. Of 98,000 or so clones listed, 75% to 90% are singletons. The sequencing used CD4+ or CD8+ T cells sorted from blood, collected in a trial of the OX40 agonist ivuxolimab. All receptors come from an adult with an advanced solid tumor such as melanoma, head and neck, liver or kidney cancer.

Concerning this clone itself: This sample includes further DNA sequences coding for the same CDR3. The chain links TRBV11-2 to TRBJ1-2, with 7 nucleotides matching TRBD1. Trimming took 6 bases from V and 2 from J; bases not matched to a gene: 6. There are 14 residues in the CDR3. The germline V gene has CDR1 SGHAT and CDR2 FQNNGV. CDR3 DNA sequence: TGTGCCAGCAGATCAGACAGGGCGAACTATGGCTACACCTTC. This translates into CASRSDRANYGYTF.

The chain links TRBV11-2 to TRBJ2-7, with D possibly TRBD2 on 5 matching bases. V shed 3 bases and J shed 2 bases, with 14 bases lying between them. CDR1 and CDR2 from the germline V gene are SGHAT and FQNNGV. The CDR3 contains 15 residues. CDR3 loop: CASSLGWTSTYEQYF. CDR3 nucleotides: TGTGCCAGCAGCTTGGGCTGGACTTCGACCTACGAGCAGTACTTC. Full variable domain (remainder filled in from reference TRBV11-2 and TRBJ2-7): EAGVAQSPRYKIIEKRQSVAFWCNPISGHATLYWYQQILGQGPKLLIQFQNNGVVDDSQLPKDRFSAERLKGVDSTLKIQPAKLEDSAVYLCASSLGWTSTYEQYFGPGTRLTVT.

CDR3 bases: TGTGCCAGCTCACCACCCGCCGGCGGGAGCGAGCAGTACTTC. Amino acids: CASSPPAGGSEQYF. The chain carries TRBV18 and TRBJ2-7, with TRBD2 identical over 7 bases. V lost 0 bases and J lost 6; bases outside the gene matches: 5. CDR1 and CDR2 from the germline V gene are KGHSH and LQKENI. The CDR3 runs to 14 residues.

This clone has a handful of counts. The conserved closing phenylalanine or tryptophan is absent in this CDR3, likely reflecting a read error. It is unclear where the CDR3 begins or ends on the DNA, so no DNA is shown, and the CDR3 is as TCRdb lists it. The rearrangement uses TRBV15 and TRBJ1-3. Per the germline V gene, CDR1 is LNHNV and CDR2 is YYDKDF (reference sequence). The CDR3 is 14 amino acids long, termini counted. The CDR3 spells CATSRAGIWGTTDV.

The sample holds one count of this clone. CDR3 nucleotides: TGTGCCTGGATGGGGGGACTAGCTATCCATGAGCAGTTCTTC. It translates to CAWMGGLAIHEQFF. V gene TRBV30 combines with J gene TRBJ2-1; 9 bases fit TRBD2. Germline loops: CDR1 GTSNPN, CDR2 SVGIG (reference sequence). V was pared by 4 bases and J by 8 bases, with 9 bases of the junction left unmatched. The CDR3 is made up of 14 amino acids.

The CDR3 sequence: CASSLVDRGTQYF. DNA of the CDR3: TGTGCCAGCAGCTTAGTCGACCGTGGGACCCAGTACTTC. V gene TRBV7-2 combines with J gene TRBJ2-5, with unresolved D. The CDR3 is 13 residues long. The V gene's germline CDR1 is SGHTA and CDR2 FQGNSA. The V end was cut by 1 base, the J end by 7 bases, with 10 bases between.

The rearrangement joins TRBV7-3 to TRBJ2-5; D may match TRBD1 or TRBD2 (5 bases each). The CDR3 extends over 13 amino acids. Looked up from germline, CDR1 is SGHTA and CDR2 is FQGTGA. V gave up 2 bases and J gave up 3 bases, with 7 bases separating them. Here the CDR3 reads CASSLWGKETQYF. Written as DNA, the CDR3 is TGTGCCAGCAGCTTATGGGGGAAAGAGACCCAGTACTTC.

The V and J genes are TRBV7-2 and TRBJ1-2; TRBD1 agrees at 12 bases. After removal of 5 bases from V and 8 bases from J, the junction contained 6 bases not matched to a gene. Germline CDR1 reads SGHTA; CDR2 reads FQGNSA. The CDR3 spans 14 residues. CDR3 amino acids: CASSPGQGAYGYTF. DNA of the CDR3: TGTGCCAGCAGCCCGGGACAGGGGGCCTACGGCTACACCTTC.

This chain connects TRBV14 to TRBJ2-1; the match to TRBD1 covers 11 bases. This CDR3 is built from 16 residues. CDR1 is SGHDN and CDR2 is FVKESK in the germline V gene. The ends lost 4 bases at V and 7 bases at J; junction bases unmatched: 9. Written as DNA, the CDR3 is TGTGCCAGCAGCCCTCTTTCGGGACAGGGGGGAAATGAGCAGTTCTTC. Protein product: CASSPLSGQGGNEQFF.

V is TRBV23-1 and J is TRBJ2-6; D uncertain. TRBV23-1 is filed as an ORF, its function uncertain. V dropped 2 bases and J dropped 2 bases, with 16 bases sitting between them. CDR3 size: 18 residues. The CDR3 DNA sequence: TGCGCCAGCAGTCAACTCGTCCGGCGGTCAGCTGGGGCCAACGTCCTGACTTTC. This codes for CASSQLVRRSAGANVLTF.

The CDR3 sequence: CASSAQLNTEAFF. CDR3 nucleotides: TGTGCCAGCAGCGCACAGTTGAACACTGAAGCTTTCTTT. The chain uses TRBV9 and TRBJ1-1; the D is unclear. V was trimmed by 3 bases and J by 0 bases, leaving 6 bases between them. Germline-derived CDR1 and CDR2 are SGDLS and YYNGEE. The CDR3 is 13 amino acids.

The chain joins TRBV27 to TRBJ2-2; D gene uncertain. The CDR3 is made up of 17 amino acids. V gave up 0 bases and J gave up 0 bases, with 11 bases separating them. Germline loops: CDR1 MNHEY, CDR2 SMNVEV (reference sequence). The CDR3 is CASSLSRLTANTGELFF. The CDR3 nucleotides are TGTGCCAGCAGTTTATCGAGGCTAACCGCGAACACCGGGGAGCTGTTTTTT.

The chain joins TRBV2 to TRBJ1-5; tentatively, D is TRBD1 (5 bases). This CDR3 comprises 11 residues. The ends were cut back, 6 bases at V and 16 bases at J, with 16 bases in the middle. Germline V gene sequence: CDR1 SNHLY, CDR2 FYNNEI. DNA of the CDR3: TGTGCCAGCAGCCCAAGGGCAGGGATACATTTT. Amino acid sequence: CASSPRAGIHF.

The rearrangement joins TRBV28 to TRBJ1-1; possibly TRBD1 for D (5 bases). Deletions cut 7 bases from V and 8 bases from J, with 11 bases between. CDR3 length: 11 amino acids. Germline lookup yields CDR1 MDHEN and CDR2 SYDVKM. The chain's CDR3 is CASIASGEAFF. The CDR3 bases are TGTGCCAGCATCGCTTCAGGGGAAGCTTTCTTT.

The rearrangement uses TRBV28 and TRBJ1-1; D unclear. With 7 bases removed from V and 1 base from J, the gap between germline ends came to 13 bases. CDR1 is MDHEN and CDR2 is SYDVKM in the germline V gene. This CDR3 spans 14 amino acids. In DNA form, the CDR3 reads TGTGCCAGCACCGCGGGCGGGTGGAACACTGAAGCTTTCTTT. Its translation: CASTAGGWNTEAFF.

CDR3 loop: CASSLQGTTDTQYF. In DNA, the CDR3 is TGTGCCAGCAGCTTACAGGGGACCACAGATACGCAGTATTTT. This chain links TRBV7-2 with TRBJ2-3; D is perhaps TRBD1 (6 bases). CDR1 SGHTA and CDR2 FQGNSA come from the germline V gene. CDR3 length: 14 residues. The V gene lost 2 bases and the J gene lost 2 bases, with 8 bases spanning the gap.

The gene calls are TRBV30 and TRBJ2-7, with 12 positions matching TRBD2. The V gene's germline CDR1 is GTSNPN and CDR2 SVGIG (reference sequence). Losses at the gene ends were 3 bases for V and 5 bases for J; bases not matched to a gene: 8. The CDR3 runs 15 residues. As DNA, the CDR3 is TGTGCCTGGAGCAGACTAGCGGGGGTTGTAAACGAGCAGTACTTC. Its translation is CAWSRLAGVVNEQYF. Combining the CDR3 with reference TRBV30 and TRBJ2-7 gives the whole variable domain SQTIHQWPATLVQPVGSPLSLECTVEGTSNPNLYWYRQAAGRGLQLLFYSVGIGQISSEVPQNLSASRPQDRQFILSSKKLLLSDSGFYLCAWSRLAGVVNEQYFGPGTRLTVT.

The chain has TRBV6-1 and TRBJ1-2; D unresolved. CDR1 MNHNS and CDR2 SASEGT come from the germline V gene. Trimming took 1 base from V and 5 from J, leaving 14 bases between them. There are 15 residues in the CDR3. The CDR3 spells CASSEGQGSNYGYTF. The CDR3, as DNA: TGTGCCAGCAGTGAAGGACAAGGGAGTAATTATGGCTACACCTTC.